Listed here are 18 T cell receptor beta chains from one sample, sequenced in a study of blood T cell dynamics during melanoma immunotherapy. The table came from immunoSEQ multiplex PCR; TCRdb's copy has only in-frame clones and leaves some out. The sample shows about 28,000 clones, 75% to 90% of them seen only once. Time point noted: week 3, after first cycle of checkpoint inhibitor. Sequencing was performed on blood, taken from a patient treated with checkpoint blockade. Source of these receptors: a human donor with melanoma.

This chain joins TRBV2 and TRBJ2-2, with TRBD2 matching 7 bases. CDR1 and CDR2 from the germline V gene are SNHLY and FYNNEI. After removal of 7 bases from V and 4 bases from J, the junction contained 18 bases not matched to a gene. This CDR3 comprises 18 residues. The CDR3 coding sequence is TGTGCCAGCATCGACCAGCGGGGACGGTCATACGGCACCGGGGAGCTGTTTTTT. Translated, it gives CASIDQRGRSYGTGELFF. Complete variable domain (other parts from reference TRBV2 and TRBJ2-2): EPEVTQTPSHQVTQMGQEVILRCVPISNHLYFYWYRQILGQKVEFLVSFYNNEISEKSEIFDDQFSVERPDGSNFTLKIRSTKLEDSAMYFCASIDQRGRSYGTGELFFGEGSRLTVL.

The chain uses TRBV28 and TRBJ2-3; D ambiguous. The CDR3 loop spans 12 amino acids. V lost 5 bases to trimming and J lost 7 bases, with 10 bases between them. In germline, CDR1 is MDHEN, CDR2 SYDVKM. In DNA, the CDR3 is TGTGCCAGCAGTCTAACTGGCTATACGCAGTATTTT. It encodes CASSLTGYTQYF.

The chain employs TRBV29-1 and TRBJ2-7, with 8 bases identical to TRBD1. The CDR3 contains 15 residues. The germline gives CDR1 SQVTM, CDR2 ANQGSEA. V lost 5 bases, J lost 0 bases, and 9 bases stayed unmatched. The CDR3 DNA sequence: TGCAGCGTTAAGCGACAGGGGACTCACTCCTACGAGCAGTACTTC. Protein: CSVKRQGTHSYEQYF.

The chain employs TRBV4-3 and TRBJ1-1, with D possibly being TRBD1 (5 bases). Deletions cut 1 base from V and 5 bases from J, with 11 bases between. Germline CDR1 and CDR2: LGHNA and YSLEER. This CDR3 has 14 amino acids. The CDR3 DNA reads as TGCGCCAGCAGCCAAGCAGGGTTTGTGACTGAAGCTTTCTTT. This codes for CASSQAGFVTEAFF.

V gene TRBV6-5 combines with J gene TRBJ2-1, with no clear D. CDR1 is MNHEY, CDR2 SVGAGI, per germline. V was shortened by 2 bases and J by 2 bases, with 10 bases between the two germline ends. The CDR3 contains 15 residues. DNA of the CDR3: TGTGCCAGCAGTTACGTAGGGATCGCCTACAATGAGCAGTTCTTC. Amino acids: CASSYVGIAYNEQFF.

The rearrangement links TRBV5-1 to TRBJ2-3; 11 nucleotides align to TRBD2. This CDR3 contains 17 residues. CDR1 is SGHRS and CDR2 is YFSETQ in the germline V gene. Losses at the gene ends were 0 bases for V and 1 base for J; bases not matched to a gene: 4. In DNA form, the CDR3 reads TGCGCCAGCAGCTTGGGACTAGCGGGGACCCGCACAGATACGCAGTATTTT. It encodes CASSLGLAGTRTDTQYF. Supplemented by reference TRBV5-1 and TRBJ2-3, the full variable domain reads KAGVTQTPRYLIKTRGQQVTLSCSPISGHRSVSWYQQTPGQGLQFLFEYFSETQRNKGNFPGRFSGRQFSNSRSEMNVSTLELGDSALYLCASSLGLAGTRTDTQYFGPGTRLTVL.

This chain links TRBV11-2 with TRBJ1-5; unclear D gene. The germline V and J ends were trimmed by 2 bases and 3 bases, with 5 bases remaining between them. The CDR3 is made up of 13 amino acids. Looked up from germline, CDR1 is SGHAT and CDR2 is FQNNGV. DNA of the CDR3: TGTGCCAGCAGCTTAAGTCTCAATCAGCCCCAGCATTTT. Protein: CASSLSLNQPQHF.

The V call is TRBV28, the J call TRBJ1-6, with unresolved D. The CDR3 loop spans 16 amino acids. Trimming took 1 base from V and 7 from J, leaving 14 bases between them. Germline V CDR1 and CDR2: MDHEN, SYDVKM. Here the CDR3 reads CASSLYAGSLNSPLHF. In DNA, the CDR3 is TGTGCCAGCAGTTTATATGCCGGCAGTTTGAATTCACCCCTCCACTTT.

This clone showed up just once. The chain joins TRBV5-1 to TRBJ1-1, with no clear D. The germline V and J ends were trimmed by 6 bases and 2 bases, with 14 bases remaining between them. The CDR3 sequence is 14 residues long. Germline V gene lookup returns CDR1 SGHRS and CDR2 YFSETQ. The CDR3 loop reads CASTGGPLNTEAFF. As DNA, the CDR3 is TGCGCCAGCACAGGAGGTCCGCTTAACACTGAAGCTTTCTTT.

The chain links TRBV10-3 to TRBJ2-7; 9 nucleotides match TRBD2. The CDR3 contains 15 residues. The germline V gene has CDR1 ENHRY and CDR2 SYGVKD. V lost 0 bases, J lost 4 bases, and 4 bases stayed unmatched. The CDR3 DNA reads TGTGCCATCAGTGAGTCTCCTAGCGGGACGTACGAGCAGTACTTC. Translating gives CAISESPSGTYEQYF.

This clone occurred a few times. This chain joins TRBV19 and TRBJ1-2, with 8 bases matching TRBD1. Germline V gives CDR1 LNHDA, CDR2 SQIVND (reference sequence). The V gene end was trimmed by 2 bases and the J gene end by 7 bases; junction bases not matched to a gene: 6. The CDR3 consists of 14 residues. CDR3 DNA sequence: TGTGCCAGTAGTATATCGGCAGGGGGCATTGGCTACACCTTC. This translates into CASSISAGGIGYTF.

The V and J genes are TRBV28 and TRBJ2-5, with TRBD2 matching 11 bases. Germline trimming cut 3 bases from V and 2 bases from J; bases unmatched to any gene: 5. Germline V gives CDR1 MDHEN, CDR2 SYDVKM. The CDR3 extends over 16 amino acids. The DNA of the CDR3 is TGTGCCAGCAGTTTCTCTAGCGGGAGGAGGCAAGAGACCCAGTACTTC. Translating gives CASSFSSGRRQETQYF.

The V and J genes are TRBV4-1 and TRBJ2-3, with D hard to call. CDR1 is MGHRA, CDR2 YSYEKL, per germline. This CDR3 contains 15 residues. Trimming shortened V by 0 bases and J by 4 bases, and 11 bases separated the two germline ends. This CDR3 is CASSQDFTNSDTQYF. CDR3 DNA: TGCGCCAGCAGCCAAGATTTCACTAATTCAGATACGCAGTATTTT.

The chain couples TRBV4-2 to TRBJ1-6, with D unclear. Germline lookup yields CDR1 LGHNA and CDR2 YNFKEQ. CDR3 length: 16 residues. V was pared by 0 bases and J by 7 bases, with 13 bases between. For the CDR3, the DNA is TGTGCCAGCAGCCAAGACCGCGGCTTCACGAATTCACCCCTCCACTTT. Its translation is CASSQDRGFTNSPLHF.

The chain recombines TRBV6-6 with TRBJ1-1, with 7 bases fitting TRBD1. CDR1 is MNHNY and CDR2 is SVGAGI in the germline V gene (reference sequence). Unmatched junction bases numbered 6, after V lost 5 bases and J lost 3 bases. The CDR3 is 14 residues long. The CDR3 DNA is TGTGCCAGCAGTCCGACAGGGATAGACACTGAAGCTTTCTTT. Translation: CASSPTGIDTEAFF.

The CDR3 region has the DNA TGTGCCAGCAGCTTAGACAGGGGTCGCACAGATACGCAGTATTTT. Its translation: CASSLDRGRTDTQYF. J is TRBJ2-3 and V is TRBV5-5; 8 positions agree with TRBD1. The CDR3 runs to 15 residues. In germline, CDR1 is SGHKS, CDR2 YYEKEE (reference sequence). With 2 bases clipped from V and 1 base from J, the junction kept 3 bases outside the gene matches.

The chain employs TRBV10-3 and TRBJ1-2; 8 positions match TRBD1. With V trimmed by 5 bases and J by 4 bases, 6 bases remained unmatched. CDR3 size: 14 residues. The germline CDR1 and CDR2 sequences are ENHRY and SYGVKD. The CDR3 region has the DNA TGTGCCATCAGTCTCGGTGACAGGGGCTATGGCTACACCTTC. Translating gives CAISLGDRGYGYTF.

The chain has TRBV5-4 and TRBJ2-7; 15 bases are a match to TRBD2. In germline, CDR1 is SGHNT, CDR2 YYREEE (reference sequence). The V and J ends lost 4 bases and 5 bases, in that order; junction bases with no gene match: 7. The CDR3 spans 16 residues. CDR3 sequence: CASSAGTSGRRDEQYF. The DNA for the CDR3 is TGTGCCAGCAGCGCCGGGACTAGCGGGAGGAGGGACGAGCAGTACTTC.